The 23 T cell receptor beta chains below all came from one sample that was sequenced in a study of blood T cell repertoires in COVID-19. TCRdb keeps only in-frame clones here, not all; method: immunoSEQ multiplex PCR. The sample shows about 250,000 clones, roughly four fifths of them seen only once. Specimen: peripheral blood. These TCRs come from an elderly man with acute or convalescent COVID-19.

The chain employs TRBV5-4 and TRBJ1-4, with unresolved D. Trimming shortened V by 1 base and J by 7 bases, and 8 bases separated the two germline ends. Germline values: CDR1 SGHNT, CDR2 YYREEE (reference sequence). This CDR3 comprises 13 residues. Here the CDR3 DNA reads TGTGCCAGCAGCTTGACAGATTCTGAAAAACTGTTTTTT. Its protein is CASSLTDSEKLFF.

The V call is TRBV12-5, the J call TRBJ2-1; 9 bases match TRBD2. This CDR3 has 13 amino acids. J gave up 10 bases and V 1 base, and 2 bases lay outside the gene matches. Germline V gene data show CDR1 as LGHNT and CDR2 as FRNRAP. CDR3 in DNA: TGTGCTAGTGGTTTGGCCCTAGCGGGGGAGCAGTTCTTC. Residues: CASGLALAGEQFF.

The chain joins TRBV24-1 to TRBJ2-3; D perhaps matches TRBD1 (6 bases). Germline V lookup: CDR1 KGHDR, CDR2 SFDVKD. This CDR3 has 16 amino acids. The ends were cut back, 6 bases at V and 3 bases at J, with 18 bases in the middle. CDR3 protein: CATSLGTPLRTDTQYF. CDR3 coding DNA: TGTGCCACCAGTCTGGGGACACCTTTAAGGACAGATACGCAGTATTTT.

The V gene is TRBV2, the J gene TRBJ2-7, with D possibly TRBD2 on 7 matching bases. Germline assignment: CDR1 SNHLY and CDR2 FYNNEI. The CDR3 extends over 15 amino acids. Trimming shortened V by 7 bases and J by 0 bases, and 16 bases separated the two germline ends. In nucleotides, the CDR3 is TGTGCCAGCAAGTTCGAGGGGGGGAGCTCCTACGAGCAGTACTTC. Translating it yields CASKFEGGSSYEQYF.

The rearrangement links TRBV19 to TRBJ1-2, with 7 bases that match TRBD1. J was trimmed by 6 bases and V by 5 bases; bases with no gene match: 6. The CDR3 contains 13 residues. Germline V CDR1 and CDR2: LNHDA, SQIVND (reference sequence). The CDR3 sequence is CASSFATGNGYTF. Here the CDR3 DNA reads TGTGCCAGTAGTTTCGCGACAGGGAATGGCTACACCTTC.

The V gene is TRBV19, the J gene TRBJ1-6; no clear D. The V and J ends lost 6 bases and 3 bases respectively, with 9 bases between them. Germline V CDR1 and CDR2: LNHDA, SQIVND (reference sequence). This CDR3 contains 14 residues. CDR3 protein: CASSPEHYNSPLHF. In DNA, the CDR3 is TGTGCCAGTAGCCCCGAACACTATAATTCACCCCTCCACTTT. The entire variable domain, with the rest obtained from reference TRBV19 and TRBJ1-6, is as follows: DGGITQSPKYLFRKEGQNVTLSCEQNLNHDAMYWYRQDPGQGLRLIYYSQIVNDFQKGDIAEGYSVSREKKESFPLTVTSAQKNPTAFYLCASSPEHYNSPLHFGNGTRLTVT.

The chain links TRBV2 to TRBJ2-7, with 7 bases matching TRBD2. CDR3 size: 14 residues. J lost 0 bases, V lost 5 bases, and 4 bases had no gene match. Germline lookup yields CDR1 SNHLY and CDR2 FYNNEI. The CDR3, as DNA: TGTGCCAGCAGTACGCTAGCGGTCTCCTACGAGCAGTACTTC. Translated, it gives CASSTLAVSYEQYF.

The CDR3 sequence: CATLGGGDSSGANVLTF. The CDR3 nucleotides are TGTGCCACCCTAGGGGGGGGCGATAGCTCTGGGGCCAACGTCCTGACTTTC. The chain joins TRBV7-9 to TRBJ2-6; D perhaps matches TRBD2 (7 bases). Germline-derived CDR1 and CDR2 are SEHNR and FQNEAQ (reference sequence). There are 17 residues in the CDR3. V was trimmed by 10 bases and J by 0 bases, leaving 19 bases between them.

This clone was recorded once. As DNA, the CDR3 is TGCACCAGCAGCCAAGTGGGGGCTTACCATGCGTATGGCTACACCTTC. As protein: CTSSQVGAYHAYGYTF. J is TRBJ1-2 and V is TRBV1; TRBD1 reflects the table's D call only, with no check against the DNA. TRBV1 is designated a pseudogene. The CDR3 is 16 amino acids.

V usage is TRBV28 and J usage is TRBJ2-7; 7 bases are a match to TRBD2. The germline V gene has CDR1 MDHEN and CDR2 SYDVKM. The V and J ends lost 5 bases and 2 bases, in that order; junction bases with no gene match: 6. CDR3 length: 14 amino acids. The CDR3 nucleotides are TGTGCCAGCAGTCCGGGGGGTCAGGCCTACGAGCAGTACTTC. Translated, it gives CASSPGGQAYEQYF.

The rearrangement links TRBV5-1 to TRBJ2-7, with a weak D call TRBD1 (7 bases). V was trimmed by 0 bases and J by 5 bases, leaving 9 bases between them. The CDR3 sequence is 13 residues long. Germline CDR1 and CDR2: SGHRS and YFSETQ. The CDR3 spells CASSLGRGDEQYF. CDR3 DNA: TGCGCCAGCAGCTTGGGCAGGGGGGACGAGCAGTACTTC.

CDR3 residues: CAWSGTANTEAFF. The CDR3 DNA reads TGTGCCTGGAGTGGGACAGCGAACACTGAAGCTTTCTTT. This sequence joins TRBV30 and TRBJ1-1; tentative D call: TRBD1 (6 bases). V was cut by 1 base and J by 1 base, with 7 bases left in between. CDR3 length: 13 residues. From germline, CDR1 is GTSNPN and CDR2 SVGIG (reference sequence).

The chain is built from TRBV10-3 and TRBJ2-7; 8 bases match TRBD2. Germline V gene lookup returns CDR1 ENHRY and CDR2 SYGVKD. This CDR3 is built from 14 residues. Trimming at V came to 5 bases and at J to 3 bases, leaving 6 bases not matched to a gene. This chain's CDR3 is CAISPGLESYEQYF. The CDR3 DNA reads as TGTGCCATCAGTCCGGGACTAGAAAGCTACGAGCAGTACTTC.

The chain recombines TRBV18 with TRBJ1-5, with 7 positions matching TRBD1. CDR3 length: 15 residues. CDR1 and CDR2 (germline): KGHSH, LQKENI. The V segment lost 2 bases and the J segment 1 base; nucleotides outside the gene matches: 2. The CDR3 loop reads CASSPDRVSNQPQHF. The CDR3 nucleotides read TGTGCCAGCTCACCAGACAGGGTGAGCAATCAGCCCCAGCATTTT.

This chain uses TRBV5-8 with TRBJ2-2; D is unclear. This CDR3 has 16 amino acids. Trimming cost V 2 bases and J 5 bases, with 16 bases left between them. CDR1 and CDR2 from the germline V gene are SGHTS and YDEGEE. The CDR3 region has the DNA TGTGCCAGCAGCTTCAGTCGAATCCGAGGAACCGGGGAGCTGTTTTTT. Protein product: CASSFSRIRGTGELFF.

This clone was counted between two and nine times. This sequence joins TRBV3-1 (or the pseudogene TRBV3-2) and TRBJ1-6, with TRBD1 matching 7 bases. The trim removed 8 bases at V and 9 bases at J, leaving 7 bases unmatched. In germline, CDR1 is LGHDT, CDR2 YNNKEL (reference sequence). The CDR3 runs to 13 residues. The CDR3 protein is CASQGGGFSPLHF. CDR3 DNA: TGTGCCAGCCAGGGGGGAGGTTTTTCACCCCTCCACTTT.

J is TRBJ2-7 and V is TRBV9; TRBD2 agrees at 7 bases. V lost 4 bases and J lost 7; bases outside the gene matches: 14. Germline CDR1 and CDR2: SGDLS and YYNGEE. The CDR3 spans 15 residues. CDR3 in DNA: TGTGCCAGCAGCCCCGGCGCGGGGGTAGCAGAAGAGCAGTACTTC. Protein sequence: CASSPGAGVAEEQYF.

V gene TRBV5-1 combines with J gene TRBJ2-7; TRBD2 aligns across 11 bases. Germline CDR1 and CDR2: SGHRS and YFSETQ. This CDR3 region has 16 residues. V dropped 4 bases and J dropped 2; count of bases not matched to a gene: 8. CDR3 coding DNA: TGCGCCAGCAGCGAGTCTCCGGGACTAGCGGCCTACGAGCAGTACTTC. The encoded protein is CASSESPGLAAYEQYF.

This rearrangement joins TRBV28 to TRBJ1-1, with a weak D call TRBD1 (6 bases). V was trimmed by 6 bases and J by 0 bases, leaving 11 bases between them. Germline CDR1 and CDR2: MDHEN and SYDVKM. The CDR3 runs 14 residues. As DNA, the CDR3 is TGTGCCAGCAGAACACAGGGTGTGAACACTGAAGCTTTCTTT. Translation: CASRTQGVNTEAFF.

The rearrangement uses TRBV6-5 and TRBJ2-7, with 9 nucleotides matching TRBD2. Germline trimming cut 7 bases from V and 3 bases from J; bases unmatched to any gene: 4. The CDR3 is 13 residues long. CDR1 and CDR2 from the germline V gene are MNHEY and SVGAGI. The CDR3 spells CASKNSGGYEQYF. CDR3 coding DNA: TGTGCCAGCAAGAATAGCGGGGGCTACGAGCAGTACTTC.

V gene TRBV6-4 combines with J gene TRBJ1-2; tentatively, D is TRBD1 (6 bases). The CDR3 consists of 16 residues. The germline V gene has CDR1 MRHNA and CDR2 SNTAGT. The V gene lost 5 bases and the J gene lost 0 bases, with 16 bases spanning the gap. As DNA, the CDR3 is TGTGCCAGCAGTAGATCTGGGGGCTTCGCTAACTATGGCTACACCTTC. Protein: CASSRSGGFANYGYTF.

The chain links TRBV28 to TRBJ1-2; perhaps TRBD1 as D (5 bases). Germline loops: CDR1 MDHEN, CDR2 SYDVKM. The V end was cut by 5 bases, the J end by 2 bases, with 15 bases between. The CDR3 length is 15 residues. The CDR3 sequence is CASSPPGGWNYGYTF. CDR3 DNA sequence: TGTGCCAGCAGTCCGCCGGGGGGGTGGAACTATGGCTACACCTTC.

The chain joins TRBV9 to TRBJ1-3; 8 bases fit TRBD1. Germline V gene data show CDR1 as SGDLS and CDR2 as YYNGEE. The CDR3 extends over 19 amino acids. Trimming at V came to 0 bases and at J to 0 bases, leaving 11 bases not matched to a gene. CDR3 protein: CASSVGFLGQGFSGNTIYF. DNA for the CDR3: TGTGCCAGCAGCGTAGGATTCCTAGGACAGGGATTCTCTGGAAACACCATATATTTT.